This T cell receptor (beta chain) was profiled in a study of blood T cell repertoires in COVID-19. Study details: Both acute and convalescent COVID-19 samples were obtained from the United States, Italy and Spain. T cells, B-cell-depleted T cells, or PBMCs provided the cDNA or gDNA that served as material.

Sequencing was performed with immunoSEQ multiplex PCR; in TCRdb, only in-frame clones are kept and a portion is missing. The sample holds 9,000 to 15,000 clones, approximately 80% seen once. The V segment lost 3 bases and the J segment 6 bases; nucleotides outside the gene matches: 4. This CDR3 spans 14 amino acids. Germline-derived CDR1 and CDR2 are SGDLS and YYNGEE. The chain combines TRBV9 with TRBJ1-5; TRBD1 matches 9 bases. The sample taken for sequencing was peripheral blood. The receptor was isolated from a man older than 75 with acute or convalescent COVID-19. CDR3 sequence (DNA): TGTGCCAGCAGCGCTACAGGGGGCGGTCAGCCCCAGCATTTT. It specifies CASSATGGGQPQHF.